This record covers a single TCR beta chain. The sample belongs to a study of blood T cell repertoires in COVID-19. At the level of the study: Samples of COVID-19 (acute and convalescent) were obtained from the United States, Italy and Spain.

Sequencing was performed with immunoSEQ multiplex PCR; in TCRdb, only in-frame clones are kept and a portion is missing. The sample includes roughly 160,000 clones, 80% to 85% of them seen just once. Sequencing was performed on peripheral blood. The sequence derives from a man aged 70 or older with active or convalescent COVID-19.

The CDR3 region is CASSTRRSGRSVDSYNEQFF. DNA for the CDR3: TGTGCCAGTAGTACTCGAAGGAGCGGGAGAAGCGTCGACTCCTACAATGAGCAGTTCTTC. The chain recombines TRBV19 with TRBJ2-1, with TRBD2 matching 8 bases. There are 20 residues in the CDR3. Unmatched junction bases numbered 17, after V lost 4 bases and J lost 0 bases. Germline values: CDR1 LNHDA, CDR2 SQIVND (reference sequence).